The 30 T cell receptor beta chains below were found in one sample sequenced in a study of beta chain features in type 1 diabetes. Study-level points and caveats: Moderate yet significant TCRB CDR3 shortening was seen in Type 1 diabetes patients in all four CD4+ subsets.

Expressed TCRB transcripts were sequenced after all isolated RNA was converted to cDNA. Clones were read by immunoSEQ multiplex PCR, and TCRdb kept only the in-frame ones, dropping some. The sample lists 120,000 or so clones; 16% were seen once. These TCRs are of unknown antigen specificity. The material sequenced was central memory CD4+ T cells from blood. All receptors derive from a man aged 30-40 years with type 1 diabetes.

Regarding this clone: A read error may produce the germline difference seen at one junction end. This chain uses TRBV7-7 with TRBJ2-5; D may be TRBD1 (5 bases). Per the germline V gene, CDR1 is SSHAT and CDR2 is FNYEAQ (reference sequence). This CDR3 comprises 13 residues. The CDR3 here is CASSLRQQETQYF. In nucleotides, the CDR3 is TGTGCTAGCAGCCTTAGACAGCAAGAGACCCAGTACTTC.

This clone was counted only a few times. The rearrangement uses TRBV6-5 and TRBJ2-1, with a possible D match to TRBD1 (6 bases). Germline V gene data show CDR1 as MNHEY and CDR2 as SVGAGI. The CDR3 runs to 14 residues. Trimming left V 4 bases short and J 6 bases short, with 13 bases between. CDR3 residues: CASSSPMGANEQFF. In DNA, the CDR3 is TGTGCCAGCAGTTCCCCGATGGGGGCCAATGAGCAGTTCTTC.

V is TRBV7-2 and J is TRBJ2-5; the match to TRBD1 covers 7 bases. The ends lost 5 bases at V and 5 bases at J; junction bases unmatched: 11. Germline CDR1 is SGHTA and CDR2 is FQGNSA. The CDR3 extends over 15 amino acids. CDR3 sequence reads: CASSPLGQYEETQYF. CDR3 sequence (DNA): TGTGCCAGCAGCCCCTTGGGACAGTATGAGGAGACCCAGTACTTC.

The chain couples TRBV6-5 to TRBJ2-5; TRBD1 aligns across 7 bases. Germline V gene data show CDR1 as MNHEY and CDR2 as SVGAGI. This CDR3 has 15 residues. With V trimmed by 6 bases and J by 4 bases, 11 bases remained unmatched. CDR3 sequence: CASSRQGYLGETQYF. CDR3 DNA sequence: TGTGCCAGCAGCCGACAGGGCTATCTTGGAGAGACCCAGTACTTC.

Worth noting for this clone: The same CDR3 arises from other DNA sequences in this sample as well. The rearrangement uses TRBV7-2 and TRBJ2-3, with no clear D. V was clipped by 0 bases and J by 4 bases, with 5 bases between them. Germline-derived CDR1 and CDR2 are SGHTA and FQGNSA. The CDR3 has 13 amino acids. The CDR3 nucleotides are TGTGCCAGCAGCTTAGCGCCTCCAGATACGCAGTATTTT. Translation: CASSLAPPDTQYF.

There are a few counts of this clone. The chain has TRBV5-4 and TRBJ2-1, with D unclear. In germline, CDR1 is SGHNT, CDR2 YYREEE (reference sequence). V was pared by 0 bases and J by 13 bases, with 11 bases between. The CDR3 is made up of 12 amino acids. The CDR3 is CASSLGVGVQFF. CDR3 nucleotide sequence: TGTGCCAGCAGCTTGGGAGTCGGAGTTCAGTTCTTC. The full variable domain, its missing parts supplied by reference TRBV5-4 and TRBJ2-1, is ETGVTQSPTHLIKTRGQQVTLRCSSQSGHNTVSWYQQALGQGPQFIFQYYREEENGRGNFPPRFSGLQFPNYSSELNVNALELDDSALYLCASSLGVGVQFFGPGTRLTVL.

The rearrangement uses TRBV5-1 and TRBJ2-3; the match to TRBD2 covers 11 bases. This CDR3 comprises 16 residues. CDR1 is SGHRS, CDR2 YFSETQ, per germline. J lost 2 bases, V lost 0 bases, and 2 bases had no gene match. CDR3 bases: TGCGCCAGCAGCTTGGGACTAGCGGGGCTCACAGATACGCAGTATTTT. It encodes CASSLGLAGLTDTQYF.

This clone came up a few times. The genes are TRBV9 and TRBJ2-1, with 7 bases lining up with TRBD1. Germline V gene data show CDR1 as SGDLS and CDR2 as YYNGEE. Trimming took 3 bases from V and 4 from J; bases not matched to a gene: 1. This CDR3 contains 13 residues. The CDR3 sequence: CASSGGQYNEQFF. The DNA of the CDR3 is TGTGCCAGCAGCGGGGGACAGTACAATGAGCAGTTCTTC. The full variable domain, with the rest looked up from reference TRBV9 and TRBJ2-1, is DSGVTQTPKHLITATGQRVTLRCSPRSGDLSVYWYQQSLDQGLQFLIQYYNGEERAKGNILERFSAQQFPDLHSELNLSSLELGDSALYFCASSGGQYNEQFFGPGTRLTVL.

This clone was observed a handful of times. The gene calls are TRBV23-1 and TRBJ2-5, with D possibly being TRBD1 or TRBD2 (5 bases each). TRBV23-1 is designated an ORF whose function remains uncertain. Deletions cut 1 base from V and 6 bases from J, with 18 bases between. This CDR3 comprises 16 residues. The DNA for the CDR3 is TGCGCCAGCAGTCAATGTTCCGGGGACGCTCGGAAGACCCAGTACTTC. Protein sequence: CASSQCSGDARKTQYF.

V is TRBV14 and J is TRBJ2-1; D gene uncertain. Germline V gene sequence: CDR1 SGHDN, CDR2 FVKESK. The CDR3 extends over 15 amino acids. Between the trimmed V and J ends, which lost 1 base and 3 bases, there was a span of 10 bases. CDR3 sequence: CASSQGVLVYNEQFF. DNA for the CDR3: TGTGCCAGCAGCCAAGGAGTCCTAGTCTACAATGAGCAGTTCTTC.

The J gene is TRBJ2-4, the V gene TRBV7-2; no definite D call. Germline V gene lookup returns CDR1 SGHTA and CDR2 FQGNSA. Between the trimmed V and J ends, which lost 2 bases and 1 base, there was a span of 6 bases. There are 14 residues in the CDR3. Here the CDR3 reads CASSLRVAKNIQYF. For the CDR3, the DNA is TGTGCCAGCAGCTTACGAGTGGCCAAAAACATTCAGTACTTC. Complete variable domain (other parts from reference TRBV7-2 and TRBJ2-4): GAGVSQSPSNKVTEKGKDVELRCDPISGHTALYWYRQSLGQGLEFLIYFQGNSAPDKSGLPSDRFSAERTGGSVSTLTIQRTQQEDSAVYLCASSLRVAKNIQYFGAGTRLSVL.

CDR3 amino acids: CAWNLGSSGNTIYF. CDR3 nucleotides: TGTGCCTGGAATTTAGGGAGCTCTGGAAACACCATATATTTT. The J gene is TRBJ1-3, the V gene TRBV30; D is uncertain. There are 14 residues in the CDR3. Trimming removed 4 bases from V and 0 bases from J, with 10 bases in between. Germline V gene data show CDR1 as GTSNPN and CDR2 as SVGIG (reference sequence).

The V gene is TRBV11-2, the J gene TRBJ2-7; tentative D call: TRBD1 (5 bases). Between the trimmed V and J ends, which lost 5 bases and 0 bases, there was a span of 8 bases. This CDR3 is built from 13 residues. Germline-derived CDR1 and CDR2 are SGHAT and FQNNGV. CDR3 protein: CASSQGDSYEQYF. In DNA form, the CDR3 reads TGTGCCAGCAGCCAAGGGGACTCCTACGAGCAGTACTTC.

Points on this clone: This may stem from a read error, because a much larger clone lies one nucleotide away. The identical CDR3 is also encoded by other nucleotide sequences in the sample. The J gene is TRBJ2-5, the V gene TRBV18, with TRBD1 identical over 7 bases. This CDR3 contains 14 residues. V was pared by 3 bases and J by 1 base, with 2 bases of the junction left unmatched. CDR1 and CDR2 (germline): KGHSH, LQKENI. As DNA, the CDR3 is TGTGCCAGCTCACCCGACAGGGCCCAAGAGACCCAGTACTTC. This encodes CASSPDRAQETQYF. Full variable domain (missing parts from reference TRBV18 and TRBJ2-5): NAGVMQNPRHLVRRRGQEARLRCSPMKGHSHVYWYRQLPEEGLKFMVYLQKENIIDESGMPKERFSAEFPKEGPSILRIQQVVRGDSAAYFCASSPDRAQETQYFGPGTRLLVL.

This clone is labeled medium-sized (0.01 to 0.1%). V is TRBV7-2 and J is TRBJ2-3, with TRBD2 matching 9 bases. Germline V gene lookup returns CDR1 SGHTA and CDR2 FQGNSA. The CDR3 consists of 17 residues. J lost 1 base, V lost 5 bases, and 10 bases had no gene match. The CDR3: CASSAPDVAGGTDTQYF. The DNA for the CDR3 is TGTGCCAGCAGCGCCCCAGATGTAGCGGGAGGCACAGATACGCAGTATTTT.

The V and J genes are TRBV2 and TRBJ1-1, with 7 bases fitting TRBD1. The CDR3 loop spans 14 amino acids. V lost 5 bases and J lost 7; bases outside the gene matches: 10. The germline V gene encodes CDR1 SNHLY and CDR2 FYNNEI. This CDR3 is CASSYTTGRNEAFF. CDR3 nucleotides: TGTGCCAGCAGTTACACGACAGGGAGGAATGAAGCTTTCTTT. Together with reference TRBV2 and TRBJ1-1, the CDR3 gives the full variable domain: EPEVTQTPSHQVTQMGQEVILRCVPISNHLYFYWYRQILGQKVEFLVSFYNNEISEKSEIFDDQFSVERPDGSNFTLKIRSTKLEDSAMYFCASSYTTGRNEAFFGQGTRLTVV.

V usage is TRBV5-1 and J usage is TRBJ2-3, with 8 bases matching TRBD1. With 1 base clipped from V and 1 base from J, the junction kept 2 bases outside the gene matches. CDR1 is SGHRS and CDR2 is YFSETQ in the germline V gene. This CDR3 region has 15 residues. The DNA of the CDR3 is TGCGCCAGCAGCTTGTCGACAGGGGGCACAGATACGCAGTATTTT. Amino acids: CASSLSTGGTDTQYF.

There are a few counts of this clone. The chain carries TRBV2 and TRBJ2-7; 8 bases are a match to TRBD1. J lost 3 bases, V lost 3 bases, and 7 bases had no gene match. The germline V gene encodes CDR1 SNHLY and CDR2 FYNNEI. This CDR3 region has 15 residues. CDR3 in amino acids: CASSDRDRGFYEQYF. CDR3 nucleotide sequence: TGTGCCAGCAGTGATCGAGACAGGGGATTCTACGAGCAGTACTTC.

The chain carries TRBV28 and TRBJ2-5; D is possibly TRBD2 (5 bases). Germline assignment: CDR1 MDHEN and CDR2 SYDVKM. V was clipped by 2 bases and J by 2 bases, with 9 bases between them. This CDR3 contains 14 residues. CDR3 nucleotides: TGTGCCAGCAGTTTAGCGGGCGGGCAAGAGACCCAGTACTTC. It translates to CASSLAGGQETQYF.

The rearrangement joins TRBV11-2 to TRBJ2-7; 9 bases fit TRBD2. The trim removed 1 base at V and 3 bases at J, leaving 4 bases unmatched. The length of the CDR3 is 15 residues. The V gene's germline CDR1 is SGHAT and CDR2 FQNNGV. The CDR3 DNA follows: TGTGCCAGCAGCTTAGGGACTAGCGTCGACTACGAGCAGTACTTC. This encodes CASSLGTSVDYEQYF.

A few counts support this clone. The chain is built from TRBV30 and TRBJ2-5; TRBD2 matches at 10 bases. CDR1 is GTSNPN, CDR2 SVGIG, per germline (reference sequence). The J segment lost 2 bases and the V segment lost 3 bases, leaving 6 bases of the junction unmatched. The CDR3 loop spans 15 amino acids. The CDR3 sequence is CAWSIGSGGQETQYF. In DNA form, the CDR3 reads TGTGCCTGGAGCATTGGTAGCGGGGGGCAAGAGACCCAGTACTTC. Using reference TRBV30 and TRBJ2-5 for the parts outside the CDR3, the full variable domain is SQTIHQWPATLVQPVGSPLSLECTVEGTSNPNLYWYRQAAGRGLQLLFYSVGIGQISSEVPQNLSASRPQDRQFILSSKKLLLSDSGFYLCAWSIGSGGQETQYFGPGTRLLVL.

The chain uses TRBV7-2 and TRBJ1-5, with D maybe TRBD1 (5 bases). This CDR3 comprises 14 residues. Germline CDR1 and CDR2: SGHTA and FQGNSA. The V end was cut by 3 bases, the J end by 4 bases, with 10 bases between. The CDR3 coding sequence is TGTGCCAGCAGCTTGCAGGGCATAAATCAGCCCCAGCATTTT. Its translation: CASSLQGINQPQHF.

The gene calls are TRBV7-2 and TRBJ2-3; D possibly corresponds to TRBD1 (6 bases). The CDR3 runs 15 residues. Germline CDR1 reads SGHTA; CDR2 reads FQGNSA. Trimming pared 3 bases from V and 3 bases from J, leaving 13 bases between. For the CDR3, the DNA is TGTGCCAGCAGCTTCAGGCCGGACAGAACAGATACGCAGTATTTT. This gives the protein CASSFRPDRTDTQYF.

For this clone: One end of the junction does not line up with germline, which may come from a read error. The CDR3 loop reads CASTPRTGVYEQYF. DNA for the CDR3: TGTGCCAGCACACCGAGGACAGGGGTCTACGAGCAGTACTTC. The rearrangement links TRBV5-1 to TRBJ2-7; 9 positions match TRBD1. Germline values: CDR1 SGHRS, CDR2 YFSETQ. This CDR3 region has 14 residues. Complete variable domain (other parts from reference TRBV5-1 and TRBJ2-7): KAGVTQTPRYLIKTRGQQVTLSCSPISGHRSVSWYQQTPGQGLQFLFEYFSETQRNKGNFPGRFSGRQFSNSRSEMNVSTLELGDSALYLCASTPRTGVYEQYFGPGTRLTVT.

CDR3 sequence reads: CASSEVERDRGRYEQYF. As DNA, the CDR3 is TGTGCCAGCAGTGAAGTGGAGCGGGACAGGGGCCGCTACGAGCAGTACTTC. J is TRBJ2-7 and V is TRBV6-1; TRBD1 matches 10 bases. Germline loops: CDR1 MNHNS, CDR2 SASEGT. The CDR3 has 17 residues. Trimming removed 1 base from V and 3 bases from J; junction bases left unmatched: 9.

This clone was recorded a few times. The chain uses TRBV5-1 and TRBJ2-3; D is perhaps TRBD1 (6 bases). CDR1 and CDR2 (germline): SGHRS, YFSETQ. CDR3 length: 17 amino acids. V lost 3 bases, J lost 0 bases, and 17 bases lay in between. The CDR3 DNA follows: TGCGCCAGCAGCTCTCCGGGCAGGGGAACTAGCACAGATACGCAGTATTTT. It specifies CASSSPGRGTSTDTQYF.

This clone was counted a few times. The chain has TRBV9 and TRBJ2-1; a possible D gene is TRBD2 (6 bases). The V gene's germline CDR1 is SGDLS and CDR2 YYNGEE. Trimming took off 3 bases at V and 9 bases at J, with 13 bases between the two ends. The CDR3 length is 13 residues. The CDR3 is CASSAAPGGEQFF. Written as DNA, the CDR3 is TGTGCCAGCAGCGCAGCGCCCGGGGGTGAGCAGTTCTTC.

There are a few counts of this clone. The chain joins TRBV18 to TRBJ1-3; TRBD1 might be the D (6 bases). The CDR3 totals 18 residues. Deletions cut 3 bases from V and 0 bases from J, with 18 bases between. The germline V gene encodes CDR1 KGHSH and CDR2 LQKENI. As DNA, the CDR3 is TGTGCCAGCTCACCCTCAGTCGTAGACAGGCGCTCTGGAAACACCATATATTTT. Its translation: CASSPSVVDRRSGNTIYF.

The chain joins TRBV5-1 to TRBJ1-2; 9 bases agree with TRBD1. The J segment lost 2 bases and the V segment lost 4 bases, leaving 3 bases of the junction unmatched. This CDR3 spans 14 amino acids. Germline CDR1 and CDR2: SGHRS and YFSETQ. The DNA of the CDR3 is TGCGCCAGCAGCCCCGGACAGGGGAACTATGGCTACACCTTC. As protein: CASSPGQGNYGYTF.

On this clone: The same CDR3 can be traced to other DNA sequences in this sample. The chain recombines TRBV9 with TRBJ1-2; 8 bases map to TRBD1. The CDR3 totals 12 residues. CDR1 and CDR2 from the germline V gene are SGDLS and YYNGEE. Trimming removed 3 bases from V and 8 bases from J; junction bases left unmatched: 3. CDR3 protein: CASSETGDGYTF. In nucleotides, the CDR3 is TGTGCCAGCAGCGAGACAGGGGACGGCTACACCTTC. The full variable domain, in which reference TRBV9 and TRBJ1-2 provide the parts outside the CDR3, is DSGVTQTPKHLITATGQRVTLRCSPRSGDLSVYWYQQSLDQGLQFLIQYYNGEERAKGNILERFSAQQFPDLHSELNLSSLELGDSALYFCASSETGDGYTFGSGTRLTVV.